The clone carrying this T cell receptor (beta chain) is a singleton in its sample. Its antigen is still unknown. The data stem from a study of graft-versus-host responses after intestinal transplantation. Looking at the study overall: Anti-thymocyte globulin served as induction for all recipients, who then took tacrolimus and steroids for 2 to 4 years.

This table comes from immunoSEQ multiplex PCR, and its TCRdb copy is limited to in-frame clones, with some not included. Of some 7,100 clones listed, less than 98% are singletons. V lost 4 bases and J lost 2; bases outside the gene matches: 9. Germline-derived CDR1 and CDR2 are SGHDT and YYEEEE. The CDR3 is made up of 17 amino acids. The study, taken as a whole, reports: Graft-donor T cell macrochimerism coincided with high graft-versus-host to host-versus-graft clonal ratios in allografts.

The TCR comes from a human patient who received an intestinal transplant, so some T cells may come from the graft donor. The rearrangement links TRBV5-6 to TRBJ1-1, with TRBD1 matching 12 bases. This specimen was PBMCs, taken 23 days after intestinal transplant. Here the CDR3 reads CASSQPGQGASNTEAFF. In DNA form, the CDR3 reads TGTGCCAGCAGCCAGCCGGGACAGGGGGCGAGTAACACTGAAGCTTTCTTT.